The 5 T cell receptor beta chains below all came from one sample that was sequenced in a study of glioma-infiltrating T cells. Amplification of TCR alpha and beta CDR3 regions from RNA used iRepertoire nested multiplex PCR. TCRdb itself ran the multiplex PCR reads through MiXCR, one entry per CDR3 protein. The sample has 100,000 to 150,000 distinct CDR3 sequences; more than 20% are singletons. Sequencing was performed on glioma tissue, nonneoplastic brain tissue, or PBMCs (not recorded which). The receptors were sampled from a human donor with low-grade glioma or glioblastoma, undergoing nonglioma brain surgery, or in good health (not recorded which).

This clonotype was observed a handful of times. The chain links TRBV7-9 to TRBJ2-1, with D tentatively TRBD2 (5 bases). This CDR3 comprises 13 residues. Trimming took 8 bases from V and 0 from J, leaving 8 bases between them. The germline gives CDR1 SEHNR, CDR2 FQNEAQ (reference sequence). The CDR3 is CASEGSSYNEQFF. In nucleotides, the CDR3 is TGTGCCAGCGAAGGGAGCTCCTACAATGAGCAGTTCTTC.

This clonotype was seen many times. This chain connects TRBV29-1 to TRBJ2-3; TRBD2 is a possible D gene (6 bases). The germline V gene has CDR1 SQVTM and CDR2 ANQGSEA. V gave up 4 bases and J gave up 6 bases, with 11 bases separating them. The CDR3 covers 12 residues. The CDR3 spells CSVVSGLDTQYF. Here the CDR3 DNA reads TGCAGCGTTGTAAGCGGGCTGGATACGCAGTATTTT.

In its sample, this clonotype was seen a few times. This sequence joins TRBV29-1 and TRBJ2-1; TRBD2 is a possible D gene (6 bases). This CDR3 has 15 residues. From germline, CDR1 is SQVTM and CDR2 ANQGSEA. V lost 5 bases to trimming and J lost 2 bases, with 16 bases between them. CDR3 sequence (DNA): TGCAGCGTTCCCCGGGGACTGACAGCCTACAATGAGCAGTTCTTC. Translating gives CSVPRGLTAYNEQFF.

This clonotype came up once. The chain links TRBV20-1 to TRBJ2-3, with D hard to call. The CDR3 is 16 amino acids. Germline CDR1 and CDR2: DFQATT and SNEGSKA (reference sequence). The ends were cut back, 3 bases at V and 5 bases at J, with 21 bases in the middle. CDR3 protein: CSARPNFSPGRDTQYF. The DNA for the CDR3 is TGCAGTGCTAGGCCGAACTTCTCCCCTGGCAGAGATACGCAGTATTTT.

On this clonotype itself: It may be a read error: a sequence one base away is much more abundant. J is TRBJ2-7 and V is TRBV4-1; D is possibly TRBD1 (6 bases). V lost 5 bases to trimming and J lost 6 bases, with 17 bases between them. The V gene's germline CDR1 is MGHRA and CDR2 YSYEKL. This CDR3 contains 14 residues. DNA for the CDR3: TGCGCCAGCAGCGCCCCGGGACATGGTGCCGAGCAGTACTTC. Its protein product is CASSAPGHGAEQYF.